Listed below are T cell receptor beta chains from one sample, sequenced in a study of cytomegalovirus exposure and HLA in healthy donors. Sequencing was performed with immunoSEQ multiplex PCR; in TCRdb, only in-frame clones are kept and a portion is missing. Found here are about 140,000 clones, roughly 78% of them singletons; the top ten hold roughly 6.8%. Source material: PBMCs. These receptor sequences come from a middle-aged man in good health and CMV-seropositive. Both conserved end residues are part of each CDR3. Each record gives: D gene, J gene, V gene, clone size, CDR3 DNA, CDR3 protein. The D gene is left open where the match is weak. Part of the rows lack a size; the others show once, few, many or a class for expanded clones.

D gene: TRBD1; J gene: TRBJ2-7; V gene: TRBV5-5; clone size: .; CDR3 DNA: TGTGCCAGCAGCTTGTACAGGGGAAGCTACGAGCAGTACTTC; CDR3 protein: CASSLYRGSYEQYF
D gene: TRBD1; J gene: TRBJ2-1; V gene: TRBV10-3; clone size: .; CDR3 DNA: TGTGCCATCAGTGATAGGACAGGAATATCAAGCCACTACAATGAGCAGTTCTTC; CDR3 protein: CAISDRTGISSHYNEQFF
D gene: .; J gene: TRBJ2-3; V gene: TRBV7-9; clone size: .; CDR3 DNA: TGTGCCAGCAGCTCATATCGGGATACGCAGTATTTT; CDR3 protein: CASSSYRDTQYF
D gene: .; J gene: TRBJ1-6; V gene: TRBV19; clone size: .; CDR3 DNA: TGTGCCAGTAGTGCGGCCATAAGCTCCTATAATTCACCCCTCCACTTT; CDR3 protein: CASSAAISSYNSPLHF
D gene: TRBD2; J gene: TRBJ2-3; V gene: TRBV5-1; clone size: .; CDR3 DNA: TGCGCCAGCAGCATTCCACTAGCGGGAGAGAATACGCAGTATTTT; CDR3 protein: CASSIPLAGENTQYF
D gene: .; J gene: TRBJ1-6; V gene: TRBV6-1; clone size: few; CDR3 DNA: TGTGCCAGCAGCAAGTCCGCAGGGCCCTCACCCCTCCACTTT; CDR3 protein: CASSKSAGPSPLHF
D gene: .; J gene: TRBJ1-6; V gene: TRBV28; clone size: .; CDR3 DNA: TGTGCCAGCAGTCAAATTACAGGGACTAATTCACCCCTCCACTTT; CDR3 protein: CASSQITGTNSPLHF
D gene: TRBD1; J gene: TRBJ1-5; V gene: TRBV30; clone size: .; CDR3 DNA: TGTGCCTGGAGAGATAGACAGGGGGCTCATCAGCCCCAGCATTTT; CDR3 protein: CAWRDRQGAHQPQHF
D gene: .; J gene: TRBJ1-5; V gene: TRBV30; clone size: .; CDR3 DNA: TGTGCCTGGAGTGGGGGGGTTAGCAATCAGCCCCAGCATTTT; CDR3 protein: CAWSGGVSNQPQHF
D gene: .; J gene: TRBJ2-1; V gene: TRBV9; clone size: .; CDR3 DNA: TGTGCCAGCAACAGGTTTAGCTCCTACAATGAGCAGTTCTTC; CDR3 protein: CASNRFSSYNEQFF
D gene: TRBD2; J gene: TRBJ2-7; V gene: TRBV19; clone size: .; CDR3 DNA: TGTGCCAGTAGCAAAGGGCGGGAGAGCTCCTACGAGCAGTACTTC; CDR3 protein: CASSKGRESSYEQYF
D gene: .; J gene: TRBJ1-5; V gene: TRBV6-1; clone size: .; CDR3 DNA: TGTGCCAGCAGCGACAAGAAAGATCAGCCCCAGCATTTT; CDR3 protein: CASSDKKDQPQHF
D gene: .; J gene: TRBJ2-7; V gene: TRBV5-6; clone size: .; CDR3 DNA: TGTGCCAGCAGCTCCTACGGGACACACGAGCAGTACTTC; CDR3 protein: CASSSYGTHEQYF
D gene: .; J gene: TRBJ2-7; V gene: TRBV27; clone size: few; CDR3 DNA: TGTGCCAGCGGACATGGTTTAGCGGTAACCTACGAGCAGTACTTC; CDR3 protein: CASGHGLAVTYEQYF
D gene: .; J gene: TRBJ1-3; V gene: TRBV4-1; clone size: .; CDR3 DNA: TGCGCCAGCAGCCAAGGGCATGGTGGAAACACCATATATTTT; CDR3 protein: CASSQGHGGNTIYF
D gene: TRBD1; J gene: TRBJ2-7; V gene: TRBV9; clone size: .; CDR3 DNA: TGTGCCAGCAGCGGAGCGGACAGGGGTTACTACGAGCAGTACTTC; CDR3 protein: CASSGADRGYYEQYF
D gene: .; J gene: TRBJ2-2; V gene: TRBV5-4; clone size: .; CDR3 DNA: TGTGCCAGCAGCTTACAGGGTGGTCTAACCGGGGAGCTGTTTTTT; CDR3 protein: CASSLQGGLTGELFF
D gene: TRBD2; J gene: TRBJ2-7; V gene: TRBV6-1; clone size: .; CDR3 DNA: TGTGCCAGCAGACTAGCGGGAGGGCTACACGAGCAGTACTTC; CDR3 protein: CASRLAGGLHEQYF
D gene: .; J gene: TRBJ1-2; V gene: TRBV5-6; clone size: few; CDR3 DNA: TGTGCCAGCACTTATACAGGGTCCACCCCCTATGGCTACACCTTC; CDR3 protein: CASTYTGSTPYGYTF
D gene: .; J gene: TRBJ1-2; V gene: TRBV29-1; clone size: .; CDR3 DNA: TGCAGCGTTAAAGTGGGCTATTATGGCTACACCTTC; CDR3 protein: CSVKVGYYGYTF
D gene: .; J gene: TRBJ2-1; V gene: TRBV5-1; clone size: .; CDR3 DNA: TGCGCCAGCAGCCGGGATACTTACAATGAGCAGTTCTTC; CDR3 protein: CASSRDTYNEQFF
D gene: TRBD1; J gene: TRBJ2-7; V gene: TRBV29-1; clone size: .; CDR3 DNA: TGCAGCGTCCGGTGGACAGGGGGAGCAGGCGAGCAGTACTTC; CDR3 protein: CSVRWTGGAGEQYF
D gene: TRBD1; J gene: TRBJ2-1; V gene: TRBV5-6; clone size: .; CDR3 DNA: TGTGCCAGCAGCCTCCGGACAGGGTTATACGATGAGCAGTTCTTC; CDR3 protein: CASSLRTGLYDEQFF
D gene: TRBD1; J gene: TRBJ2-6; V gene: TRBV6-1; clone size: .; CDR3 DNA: TGTGCCAGCAGTGCCCGACAGGGTAGAACCGGGGCCAACGTCCTGACTTTC; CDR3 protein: CASSARQGRTGANVLTF
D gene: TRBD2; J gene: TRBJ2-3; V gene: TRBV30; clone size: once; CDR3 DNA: TGTGCCTGTGCCCACCGGGTGGGGAGGGCCCCAGATACGCAGTATTTT; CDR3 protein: CACAHRVGRAPDTQYF
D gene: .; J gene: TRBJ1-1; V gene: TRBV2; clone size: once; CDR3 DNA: TGTGCCAGCAGTTTCGACAGGTCCACTGAAGCTTTCTTT; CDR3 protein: CASSFDRSTEAFF
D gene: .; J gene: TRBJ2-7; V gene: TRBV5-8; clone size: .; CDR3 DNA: TGTGCCAGCAGCTTGGGGACAGATTACGAGCAGTACTTC; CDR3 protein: CASSLGTDYEQYF